The 15 T cell receptor beta chains listed next were all sequenced from one sample in a study of blood T cell repertoires in COVID-19. Produced via immunoSEQ multiplex PCR; TCRdb's table is partial and in-frame only. Of roughly 170,000 clones listed, 70% to 85% are singletons. Sequencing was performed on peripheral blood. The receptors stem from a human donor in a cohort sampled during active COVID-19.

The chain combines TRBV6-5 with TRBJ1-1, with 9 positions matching TRBD1. The CDR3 runs to 15 residues. CDR1 and CDR2 from the germline V gene are MNHEY and SVGAGI. The junction had 3 bases not matched to a gene; V was cut back by 0 bases and J by 4 bases. In DNA form, the CDR3 reads TGTGCCAGCAGTTACTCGATGGGACAGGGCACTGAAGCTTTCTTT. Translating it yields CASSYSMGQGTEAFF.

The CDR3 DNA follows: TGTGCCAGCAGTTACCCTATAGCGGGGGCCTACCACTACGAGCAGTACTTC. As protein: CASSYPIAGAYHYEQYF. The genes are TRBV6-2 or TRBV6-3 and TRBJ2-7; 9 bases are shared with TRBD2. The CDR3 extends over 17 amino acids. CDR1 is MNHEY, CDR2 SVGEGT, per germline. The V segment lost 2 bases and the J segment 3 bases; nucleotides outside the gene matches: 11.

This chain uses TRBV7-2 with TRBJ1-1; D not resolved. Germline V gene lookup returns CDR1 SGHTA and CDR2 FQGNSA. There are 13 residues in the CDR3. Deletions cut 2 bases from V and 5 bases from J, with 9 bases between. The CDR3 sequence is CASSLPVWTEAFF. CDR3 DNA: TGTGCCAGCAGCTTACCGGTCTGGACTGAAGCTTTCTTT. Combining the CDR3 with reference TRBV7-2 and TRBJ1-1 gives the whole variable domain GAGVSQSPSNKVTEKGKDVELRCDPISGHTALYWYRQSLGQGLEFLIYFQGNSAPDKSGLPSDRFSAERTGGSVSTLTIQRTQQEDSAVYLCASSLPVWTEAFFGQGTRLTVV.

As to this clone: Other DNA sequences within the sample encode an identical CDR3. This chain links TRBV19 with TRBJ2-7; 8 bases align to TRBD1. Per the germline V gene, CDR1 is LNHDA and CDR2 is SQIVND (reference sequence). This CDR3 is built from 14 residues. V shed 1 base and J 3 bases; nucleotides not matched to a gene: 2. The CDR3 sequence is CASSIGTGNYEQYF. The CDR3 coding sequence is TGTGCCAGTAGTATAGGGACAGGGAACTACGAGCAGTACTTC.

The V call is TRBV3-1 (or the pseudogene TRBV3-2), the J call TRBJ1-4; 7 nucleotides agree with TRBD1. The V gene end was trimmed by 0 bases and the J gene end by 8 bases; junction bases not matched to a gene: 9. The CDR3 has 16 residues. Germline V lookup: CDR1 LGHDT, CDR2 YNNKEL (reference sequence). The CDR3 sequence is CASSQDFRGGEEKLFF. Here the CDR3 DNA reads TGTGCCAGCAGCCAAGACTTCCGAGGGGGCGAGGAAAAACTGTTTTTT.

The gene calls are TRBV7-5 and TRBJ2-7; the tabulated D call, TRBD2, remains unverified against the DNA. TRBV7-5 is a recognized pseudogene. The CDR3 is made up of 18 amino acids. The CDR3 DNA reads as TGTGTCAGAAGCTTAGGACCGGGTCAGCGGCGAAGCTCCTACGAGCAGTACTTC. Amino acids: CVRSLGPGQRRSSYEQYF.

Here the CDR3 DNA reads TGTGCCAGCAGCTTAGAGGGGGCAGGGCCGGGAAACACCATATATTTT. The encoded protein is CASSLEGAGPGNTIYF. The V and J genes are TRBV11-2 and TRBJ1-3; D might be TRBD1 (6 bases). Deletions cut 0 bases from V and 4 bases from J, with 13 bases between. The CDR3 runs to 16 residues. Germline CDR1 SGHAT, CDR2 FQNNGV.

CDR3 amino acids: CSASQGRDSIYTDTQYF. The CDR3 region has the DNA TGCAGTGCTAGTCAGGGAAGGGATTCAATTTACACAGATACGCAGTATTTT. The V call is TRBV20-1, the J call TRBJ2-3; possibly TRBD1 for D (5 bases). Germline CDR1 reads DFQATT; CDR2 reads SNEGSKA (reference sequence). CDR3 length: 17 residues. The V and J ends lost 3 bases and 2 bases respectively, with 21 bases between them.

A word on this clone: This same CDR3 is encoded by further DNA sequences in the sample. The CDR3 nucleotides read TGTGCCAGCAGCAGGGGTGAGGATGGCTACACCTTC. Its translation is CASSRGEDGYTF. This chain connects TRBV6-5 to TRBJ1-2; TRBD1 is a possible D gene (6 bases). CDR1 and CDR2 from the germline V gene are MNHEY and SVGAGI. V lost 6 bases, J lost 6 bases, and 11 bases lay in between. This CDR3 contains 12 residues.

This sequence joins TRBV6-4 and TRBJ2-2; D remains unclear. The CDR3 totals 15 residues. CDR1 is MRHNA and CDR2 is SNTAGT in the germline V gene. Trimming removed 6 bases at V and 5 bases at J, with 16 bases between. The CDR3 nucleotides read TGTGCCAGCAGCCTAAACCATCTAGAAACCGGGGAGCTGTTTTTT. It codes for CASSLNHLETGELFF.

V usage is TRBV19 and J usage is TRBJ2-7; 7 bases agree with TRBD1. The germline V gene has CDR1 LNHDA and CDR2 SQIVND (reference sequence). The CDR3 extends over 14 amino acids. After removal of 5 bases from V and 3 bases from J, the junction contained 7 bases not matched to a gene. CDR3 coding DNA: TGTGCCAGTAGTGTTGCCGGGACAGACTACGAGCAGTACTTC. This encodes CASSVAGTDYEQYF.

The CDR3 loop reads CASSSEPAGDNEQFF. In DNA form, the CDR3 reads TGTGCCAGCAGTAGCGAACCTGCGGGGGACAATGAGCAGTTCTTC. This chain links TRBV27 with TRBJ2-1, with 7 bases identical to TRBD2. The CDR3 runs to 15 residues. With 5 bases clipped from V and 5 bases from J, the junction kept 9 bases outside the gene matches. Germline V lookup: CDR1 MNHEY, CDR2 SMNVEV (reference sequence).

V usage is TRBV18 and J usage is TRBJ2-3; TRBD2 matches 7 bases. Germline CDR1 is KGHSH and CDR2 is LQKENI. The CDR3 sequence is 18 residues long. V dropped 2 bases and J dropped 2; count of bases not matched to a gene: 13. CDR3 bases: TGTGCCAGCTCACCAAACCGGGGGGACGACCCAGACACAGATACGCAGTATTTT. Amino acids: CASSPNRGDDPDTDTQYF.

CDR3 region: CASSLGQGDQPQHF. In nucleotides, the CDR3 is TGTGCCAGTAGCCTTGGACAGGGCGATCAGCCCCAGCATTTT. V is TRBV19 and J is TRBJ1-5; TRBD1 matches at 8 bases. The V gene end was trimmed by 6 bases and the J gene end by 5 bases; junction bases not matched to a gene: 6. Germline lookup yields CDR1 LNHDA and CDR2 SQIVND (reference sequence). The length of the CDR3 is 14 residues.

The chain couples TRBV5-1 to TRBJ1-4; weak D call: TRBD1 (5 bases). The CDR3 length is 16 residues. CDR1 is SGHRS, CDR2 YFSETQ, per germline. V was pared by 2 bases and J by 4 bases, with 15 bases between. CDR3 residues: CASSFPSGSGNEKLFF. CDR3 bases: TGCGCCAGCAGCTTCCCATCAGGGTCCGGTAATGAAAAACTGTTTTTT.